This T cell receptor beta chain was sequenced in a study of T-cell memory formation after mild COVID-19. Study overall: TCR clusters were mostly donor specific.

Employing constant-segment primers, 5'RACE generated TCR alpha and TCR beta cDNA libraries bearing sample barcodes and UMIs. Each CDR3 protein gets one entry after TCRdb re-called the 5' RACE reads with MiXCR. This table has approximately 570,000 distinct CDR3 sequences, roughly 17% appearing once. In its sample, this clonotype was seen a few times. The CDR3 runs to 16 residues. Germline-derived CDR1 and CDR2 are ENHRY and SYGVKD. The ends were cut back, 3 bases at V and 3 bases at J, with 16 bases in the middle. The clonotype originates from an adult woman who had mild COVID-19 (a few samples of this study predate the infection). Cell type and time point are not known. The V gene is TRBV10-3, the J gene TRBJ2-3; D perhaps matches TRBD2 (6 bases). Sequenced sample: PBMCs or a T cell subset sorted from them (not recorded which). The CDR3 loop reads CAISEGRDGATDTQYF. DNA for the CDR3: TGTGCCATCAGTGAAGGGCGGGACGGTGCGACAGATACGCAGTATTTT.